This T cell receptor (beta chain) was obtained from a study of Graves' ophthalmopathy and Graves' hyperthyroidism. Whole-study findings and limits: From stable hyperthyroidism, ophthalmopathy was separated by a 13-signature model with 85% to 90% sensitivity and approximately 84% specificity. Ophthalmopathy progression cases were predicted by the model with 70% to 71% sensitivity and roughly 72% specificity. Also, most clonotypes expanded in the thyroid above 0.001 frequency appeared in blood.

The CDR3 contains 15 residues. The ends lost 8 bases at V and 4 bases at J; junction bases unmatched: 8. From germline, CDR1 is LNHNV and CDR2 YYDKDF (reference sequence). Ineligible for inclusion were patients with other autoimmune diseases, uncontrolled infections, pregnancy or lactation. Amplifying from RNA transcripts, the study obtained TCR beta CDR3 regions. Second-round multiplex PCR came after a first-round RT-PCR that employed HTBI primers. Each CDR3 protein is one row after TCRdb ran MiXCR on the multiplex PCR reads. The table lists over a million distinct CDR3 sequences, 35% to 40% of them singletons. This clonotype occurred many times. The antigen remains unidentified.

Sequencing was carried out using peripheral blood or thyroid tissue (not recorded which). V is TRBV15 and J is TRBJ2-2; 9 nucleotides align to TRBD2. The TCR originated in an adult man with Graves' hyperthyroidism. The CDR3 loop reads CATADLSGGTGELFF. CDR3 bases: TGTGCCACCGCAGACCTTAGCGGGGGCACCGGGGAGCTGTTTTTT.